The rows below give T cell receptor beta chains drawn from one sample of a study of CD8+ T cells in alopecia areata. Assay: immunoSEQ multiplex PCR; the TCRdb copy retains only in-frame clones and omits some. The top ten hold around 15% of the sample, which has 140,000 to 150,000 clones, roughly 54% seen once. Sequences were derived from CD8+ T cells sorted from blood, sampled at week 4, from a patient treated with tofacitinib. Receptors were obtained from a human donor with alopecia areata. The CDR3 runs from the conserved cysteine through the conserved F or W. Each record gives: V gene, clone size, D gene, J gene, CDR3 DNA, CDR3 protein. A D gene is named only where the DNA matches it firmly. Clone size is stated in some rows and not others, as once, few, many or a class when expanded.

V: TRBV7-2
size: .
D: TRBD2
J: TRBJ2-3
DNA: TGTGCCAGCAGCTTTAGCGGGGCTGGATTTGGCACGCAGTATTTT
CDR3: CASSFSGAGFGTQYF

V: TRBV5-1
size: .
D: TRBD1
J: TRBJ2-7
DNA: TGCGCCAGCAGCGGGGAGACAGGGCCCGAGCAGTACTTC
CDR3: CASSGETGPEQYF

V: TRBV5-1
size: .
D: .
J: TRBJ2-2
DNA: TGCGCCAGCAGCTTGGGGCTCGTCGGGACGAACACCGGGGAGCTGTTTTTT
CDR3: CASSLGLVGTNTGELFF

V: TRBV29-1
size: .
D: .
J: TRBJ1-1
DNA: TGCAGCGTTGAAAAAAGGACAAAAGGGGGTAACACTGAAGCTTTCTTT
CDR3: CSVEKRTKGGNTEAFF

V: TRBV30
size: .
D: .
J: TRBJ1-2
DNA: TGTGCCTGGAGTGTACTTAACTATGGCTACACCTTC
CDR3: CAWSVLNYGYTF

V: TRBV29-1
size: .
D: .
J: TRBJ2-7
DNA: TGCAGCGTAAGGTATGCAGGGAACGAGCAGTACTTC
CDR3: CSVRYAGNEQYF

V: TRBV13
size: .
D: .
J: TRBJ2-1
DNA: TGTGCCAGCAGCTTAGCTGGCTTAGGAGACAATGAGCAGTTCTTC
CDR3: CASSLAGLGDNEQFF

V: TRBV29-1
size: few
D: .
J: TRBJ1-1
DNA: TGCAGCGTTGAATATCCGCCACAGGCCGACACTGAAGCTTTCTTT
CDR3: CSVEYPPQADTEAFF

V: TRBV7-9
size: .
D: .
J: TRBJ2-7
DNA: TGTGCCAGCAGCTTACCGGGTACTTACGAGCAGTACTTC
CDR3: CASSLPGTYEQYF

V: TRBV29-1
size: few
D: .
J: TRBJ2-3
DNA: TGCAGCGTGGATATGGTGGATACGCAGTATTTT
CDR3: CSVDMVDTQYF

V: TRBV29-1
size: .
D: .
J: TRBJ2-3
DNA: TGCAGCGTCGCATCAGGGGTGTCAGATACGCAGTATTTT
CDR3: CSVASGVSDTQYF

V: TRBV27
size: .
D: TRBD1
J: TRBJ1-6
DNA: TGTGCCAGCAGTTCAGGGGGGAATTCACCCCTCCACTTT
CDR3: CASSSGGNSPLHF

V: TRBV10-3
size: few
D: TRBD1
J: TRBJ2-7
DNA: TGTGCCATCAGCGGACAGGGTTCCAACGAGCAGTACTTC
CDR3: CAISGQGSNEQYF

V: TRBV27
size: .
D: .
J: TRBJ1-6
DNA: TGTGCCAGCAGTACCTCAAATTTGGGGCACGGTAATTCACCCCTCCACTTT
CDR3: CASSTSNLGHGNSPLHF

V: TRBV5-1
size: .
D: TRBD2
J: TRBJ2-3
DNA: TGCGCCAGCAGATTGAATAGAGCGGGGATCACAGATACGCAGTATTTT
CDR3: CASRLNRAGITDTQYF

V: TRBV9
size: .
D: TRBD1
J: TRBJ1-2
DNA: TGTGCCAGCAGCGTTCACCGGGACAGCAGTCCTAACTATGGCTACACCTTC
CDR3: CASSVHRDSSPNYGYTF

V: TRBV28
size: few
D: TRBD2
J: TRBJ2-7
DNA: TGTGCCAGCAACCTAGCGGGGGACACCTACGAGCAGTACTTC
CDR3: CASNLAGDTYEQYF

V: TRBV11-2
size: few
D: TRBD1
J: TRBJ2-7
DNA: TGTGCCAGCAACCCCGGGACAGGAATGTACGAGCAGTACTTC
CDR3: CASNPGTGMYEQYF

V: TRBV27
size: .
D: .
J: TRBJ2-3
DNA: TGTGTATGCTCGCGTGGGAAGGCCGCAGATACGCAGTATTTT
CDR3: CVCSRGKAADTQYF

V: TRBV6-1
size: .
D: .
J: TRBJ1-5
DNA: TGTGCCAGCAGTGTCTACGGGCCGGGTGGCAATCAGCCCCAGCATTTT
CDR3: CASSVYGPGGNQPQHF

V: TRBV27
size: .
D: .
J: TRBJ1-5
DNA: TGTGCCAGCAGTCCACTCAATCAGCCCCAGCATTTT
CDR3: CASSPLNQPQHF

V: TRBV5-1
size: .
D: .
J: TRBJ1-5
DNA: TGCGCCAGCAGCCGAAGGGGACACCCATGGCCCCAGCATTTT
CDR3: CASSRRGHPWPQHF

V: TRBV2
size: .
D: .
J: TRBJ1-5
DNA: TGTGCCAGCAGTGAAGGAGGGCCAGGTTGGGGTATTAGCAATCAGCCCCAGCATTTT
CDR3: CASSEGGPGWGISNQPQHF

V: TRBV9
size: .
D: .
J: TRBJ1-1
DNA: TGTGCCAGCAGCGTAGCCCCGGGAATGAACACTGAAGCTTTCTTT
CDR3: CASSVAPGMNTEAFF

V: TRBV7-9
size: few
D: TRBD1
J: TRBJ1-4
DNA: TGTGCCAGCACCATTGTCGGGACAGGGTATGAAAAACTGTTTTTT
CDR3: CASTIVGTGYEKLFF

V: TRBV11-2
size: .
D: .
J: TRBJ2-2
DNA: TGTGCCAGCGGGGGTACGGATATCGGGGAGCTGTTTTTT
CDR3: CASGGTDIGELFF

V: TRBV27
size: .
D: TRBD2
J: TRBJ2-7
DNA: TGTGCCAGCAGCTTAGAGCGGGGGGGGAGCTACGAGCAGTACTTC
CDR3: CASSLERGGSYEQYF

V: TRBV10-3
size: few
D: TRBD1
J: TRBJ1-5
DNA: TGTGCCACCAGAGGGGGACAGGGGGATCAGCCCCAGCATTTT
CDR3: CATRGGQGDQPQHF

V: TRBV29-1
size: .
D: .
J: TRBJ2-2
DNA: TGCAGCGCCACAAACAGGGCAGGGACCGGGGAGCTGTTTTTT
CDR3: CSATNRAGTGELFF

V: TRBV7-9
size: few
D: TRBD1
J: TRBJ2-5
DNA: TGTGCCAGCACCCATTGGGACAGCTTAGAAGAGACCCAGTACTTC
CDR3: CASTHWDSLEETQYF

V: TRBV30
size: .
D: .
J: TRBJ2-7
DNA: TGTGCCTGGAGTGTACGAGCGGGCTACGAGCAGTACTTC
CDR3: CAWSVRAGYEQYF

V: TRBV23-1
size: .
D: TRBD1
J: TRBJ1-5
DNA: TGCGCCAGCAGTCACCCGAGGGACAGGCCTAACCAAAGCAATCAGCCCCAGCATTTT
CDR3: CASSHPRDRPNQSNQPQHF

V: TRBV6-5
size: .
D: TRBD1
J: TRBJ1-2
DNA: TGTGCCAGCAGGGGACAGGGGGTCTATGGCTACACCTTC
CDR3: CASRGQGVYGYTF

V: TRBV27
size: .
D: .
J: TRBJ1-5
DNA: TGTGCCAGCAGTCCCGTGGCAGGGTTGAATCAGCCCCAGCATTTT
CDR3: CASSPVAGLNQPQHF

V: TRBV30
size: .
D: .
J: TRBJ1-4
DNA: TGTGCCTGGGCCGTACAGGGAAGGAATGAAAAACTGTTTTTT
CDR3: CAWAVQGRNEKLFF

V: TRBV7-9
size: few
D: TRBD2
J: TRBJ2-1
DNA: TGTGCCAGCAGCCCCTCCCGGGGGGGCACCTACAATGAGCAGTTCTTC
CDR3: CASSPSRGGTYNEQFF

V: TRBV30
size: .
D: .
J: TRBJ2-7
DNA: TGTGCCTGGAGTGCCCCGGACATAGCCTACGAGCAGTACTTC
CDR3: CAWSAPDIAYEQYF

V: TRBV5-6
size: .
D: .
J: TRBJ2-7
DNA: TGTGCCAGCAGTTCCGGACAGTTCGAGCAGTACTTC
CDR3: CASSSGQFEQYF

V: TRBV29-1
size: few
D: .
J: TRBJ1-2
DNA: TGCAGCGTTGAAGTCCAGGGTGTGGGGATCTATGGCTACACCTTC
CDR3: CSVEVQGVGIYGYTF

V: TRBV27
size: .
D: TRBD1
J: TRBJ1-5
DNA: TGTGCCAGCACCTACTCACAGGGGACGGAGCCCCAGCATTTT
CDR3: CASTYSQGTEPQHF

V: TRBV9
size: .
D: .
J: TRBJ2-7
DNA: TGTGCCAGCAGCGCGTCCAGGGGCTACGAGCAGTACTTC
CDR3: CASSASRGYEQYF

V: TRBV29-1
size: .
D: .
J: TRBJ2-2
DNA: TGCAGCGTTACTTCGGCCACCGGGGAGCTGTTTTTT
CDR3: CSVTSATGELFF

V: TRBV19
size: few
D: .
J: TRBJ2-4
DNA: TGTGCCAGTAGTATAGGACTAGGCGGGGAGCCCTACTTC
CDR3: CASSIGLGGEPYF

V: TRBV4-3
size: many
D: .
J: TRBJ1-1
DNA: TGCGCCAGCAGCCAAGGACTCCCGATGAACACTGAAGCTTTCTTT
CDR3: CASSQGLPMNTEAFF

V: TRBV27
size: .
D: .
J: TRBJ1-1
DNA: TGTGCCAGCACTTCACATGGGAACACTGAAGCTTTCTTT
CDR3: CASTSHGNTEAFF

V: TRBV4-1
size: few
D: .
J: TRBJ1-2
DNA: TGCGCCAGCAGCCAACGCGGGCCAAAATCCTATGGCTACACCTTC
CDR3: CASSQRGPKSYGYTF

V: TRBV15
size: .
D: .
J: TRBJ1-4
DNA: TGTGCCACCAGCAGAGGGGAGGAAGCAACTAATGAAAAACTGTTTTTT
CDR3: CATSRGEEATNEKLFF

V: TRBV9
size: few
D: .
J: TRBJ2-1
DNA: TGTGCCAGCAGCCCAGAAAGGGGTCATCCCCCAAACAATGAGCAGTTCTTC
CDR3: CASSPERGHPPNNEQFF

V: TRBV30
size: .
D: .
J: TRBJ1-5
DNA: TGTGCCTGGAGTGTAAATAGGGCGAGGAGGAGCAATCAGCCCCAGCATTTT
CDR3: CAWSVNRARRSNQPQHF

V: TRBV7-9
size: few
D: TRBD1
J: TRBJ2-3
DNA: TGTGCCAGCAGCTTTGGGACAGGGGCGACCACAGATACGCAGTATTTT
CDR3: CASSFGTGATTDTQYF